A selection of T cell receptor beta chains follows, all from one sample in a study of regulatory T cells in long-lasting Graves disease. TCRdb recomputed calls from the multiplex PCR reads with MiXCR, one row per CDR3 protein. This table has 700,000 or so distinct CDR3 sequences, 25% to 30% appearing once. The source material was peripheral blood mononuclear cells (PBMCs), sampled when the disease was refractory, from a patient treated with antithyroid drugs. The origin of the receptors is a female donor with Graves disease. Each CDR3 is given with its conserved first and last residue. The D gene is left open where the match is weak. Only part of the rows carry a size: once, few, many, or a class if the clone is expanded.

D	size	V	J	DNA	CDR3
NA	few	TRBV19	TRBJ1-2	TGTGCCAGTAGTATTTCAGGGAACTATGGCTACACCTTC	CASSISGNYGYTF
NA	NA	TRBV28	TRBJ2-3	TGTGCCAGCAGTCAACGGGGGGCCTCCACAGATACGCAGTATTTT	CASSQRGASTDTQYF
TRBD1	few	TRBV7-2	TRBJ1-2	TGTGCCAGCAGCTTGCCGGGGACAGGGGTCTATGGCTACACCTTC	CASSLPGTGVYGYTF
TRBD1	NA	TRBV27	TRBJ1-4	TGTGCCAGCAGTTCGCACCCTGACAGGGGTTTGCTGCCTAATGAAAAACTGTTTTTT	CASSSHPDRGLLPNEKLFF
TRBD1	NA	TRBV7-9	TRBJ1-2	TGTGCCAGCAGCTTGGACCTTACAGGGGCAAACTATGGCTACACCTTC	CASSLDLTGANYGYTF
NA	NA	TRBV19	TRBJ1-5	TGTGCCACCCGGGTCGTGGATAGTATCAGCGGGATTAGCAATCAGCCCCAGCATTTT	CATRVVDSISGISNQPQHF
NA	few	TRBV7-2	TRBJ1-2	TGTGCCAGCAGCTTAACAGAGATTAATGGCTACACCTTC	CASSLTEINGYTF
TRBD2	NA	TRBV7-9	TRBJ2-7	TGTGCCAGCAGCCCCCGCAGCGGGAGGCCAACCTCCTACGAGCAGTACTTC	CASSPRSGRPTSYEQYF
TRBD1	NA	TRBV7-3	TRBJ2-2	TGTGCCAGCAGCTTATTCCCCGAAGGGGGCAGGGAGCTGTTTTTT	CASSLFPEGGRELFF
TRBD1	NA	TRBV28	TRBJ2-3	TGTGCCACCGGACAGGGGCCCACAGATACGCAGTATTTT	CATGQGPTDTQYF
NA	NA	TRBV14	TRBJ1-2	TGTGCCAGCAGCCAAGAAGGGGCTACTGGCTACACCTTC	CASSQEGATGYTF
NA	few	TRBV10-2	TRBJ2-7	TGCGCCAGCAGTGAGTCGGGCCACGAGCAGTACTTC	CASSESGHEQYF
TRBD1	NA	TRBV19	TRBJ1-1	TGTGCCAGTCAACGGACAGGGGGCCAGAACACTGAAGCTTTCTTT	CASQRTGGQNTEAFF
TRBD1	few	TRBV20-1	TRBJ1-5	TGCAGTGCCGGGACAGGCTATAGCAATCAGCCCCAGCATTTT	CSAGTGYSNQPQHF
NA	NA	TRBV30	TRBJ1-1	TGTGCCTGGAGCTCTGCGTGGGGCAACACTGAAGCTTTCTTT	CAWSSAWGNTEAFF
TRBD1	NA	TRBV28	TRBJ1-5	TGTGCCAGCTCGACAGGGCCCCATCAGCCCCAGCATTTT	CASSTGPHQPQHF
TRBD2	NA	TRBV2	TRBJ2-3	TGTGCCAGCAGTGAAGGGTGGCCAGCGGGAGGCACAGATACGCAGTATTTT	CASSEGWPAGGTDTQYF
NA	NA	TRBV20-1	TRBJ1-4	TGCAGTGCGAGAGACGTCATCGGGATGGAAAAACTGTTTTTT	CSARDVIGMEKLFF
TRBD2	NA	TRBV7-2	TRBJ2-5	TGTGCCAGCACCCCTTACGGGGGGTCAGAGACCCAGTACTTC	CASTPYGGSETQYF
NA	many	TRBV12-3/TRBV12-4	TRBJ1-1	TGTGCCAGCACCATGGATCCACGGCCTGAAGCTTTCTTT	CASTMDPRPEAFF